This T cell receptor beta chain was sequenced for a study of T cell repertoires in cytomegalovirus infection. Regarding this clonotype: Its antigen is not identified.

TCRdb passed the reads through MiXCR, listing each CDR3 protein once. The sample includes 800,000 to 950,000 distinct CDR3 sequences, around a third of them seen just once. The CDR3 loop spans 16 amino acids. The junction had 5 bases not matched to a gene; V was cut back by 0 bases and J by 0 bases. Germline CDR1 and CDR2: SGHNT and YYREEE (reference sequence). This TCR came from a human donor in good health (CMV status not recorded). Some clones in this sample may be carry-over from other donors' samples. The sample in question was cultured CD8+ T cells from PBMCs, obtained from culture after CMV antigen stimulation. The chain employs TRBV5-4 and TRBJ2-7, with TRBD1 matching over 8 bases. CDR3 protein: CASSLVGTGSSYEQYV. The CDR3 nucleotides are TGTGCCAGCAGCTTGGTAGGGACAGGCAGCTCCTACGAGCAGTACGTC.